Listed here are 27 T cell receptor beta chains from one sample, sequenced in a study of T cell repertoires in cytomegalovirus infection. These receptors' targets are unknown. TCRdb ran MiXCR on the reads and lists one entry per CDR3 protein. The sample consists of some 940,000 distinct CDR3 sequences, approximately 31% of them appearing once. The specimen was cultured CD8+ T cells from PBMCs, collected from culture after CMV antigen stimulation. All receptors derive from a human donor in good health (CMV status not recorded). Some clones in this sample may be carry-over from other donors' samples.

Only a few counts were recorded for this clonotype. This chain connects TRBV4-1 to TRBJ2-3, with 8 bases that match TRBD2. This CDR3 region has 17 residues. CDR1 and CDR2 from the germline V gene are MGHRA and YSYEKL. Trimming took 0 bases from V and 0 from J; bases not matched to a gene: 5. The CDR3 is CASSQDRSGGSTDTQYF. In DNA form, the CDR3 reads TGCGCCAGCAGCCAAGACAGGAGCGGGGGAAGCACAGATACGCAGTATTTT.

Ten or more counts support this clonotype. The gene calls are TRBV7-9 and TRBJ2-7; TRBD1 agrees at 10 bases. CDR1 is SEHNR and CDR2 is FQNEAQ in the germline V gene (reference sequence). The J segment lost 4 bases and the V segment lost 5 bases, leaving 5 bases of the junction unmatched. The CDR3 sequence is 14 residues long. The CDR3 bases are TGTGCCAGCAGCCCCCGGGACAGGGGTTACGAGCAGTACTTC. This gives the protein CASSPRDRGYEQYF.

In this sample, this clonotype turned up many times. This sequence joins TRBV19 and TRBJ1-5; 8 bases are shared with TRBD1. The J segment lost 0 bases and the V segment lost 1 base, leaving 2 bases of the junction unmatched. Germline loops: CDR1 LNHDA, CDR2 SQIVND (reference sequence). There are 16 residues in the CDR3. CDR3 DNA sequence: TGTGCCAGTAGTATAGGGACAGGGCATAGCAATCAGCCCCAGCATTTT. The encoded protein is CASSIGTGHSNQPQHF.

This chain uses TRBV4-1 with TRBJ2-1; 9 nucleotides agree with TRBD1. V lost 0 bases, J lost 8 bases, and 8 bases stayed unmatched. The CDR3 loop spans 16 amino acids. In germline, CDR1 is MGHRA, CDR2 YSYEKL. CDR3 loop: CASSQDPQGAWDEQFF. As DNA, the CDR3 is TGCGCCAGCAGCCAAGATCCACAGGGGGCTTGGGATGAGCAGTTCTTC.

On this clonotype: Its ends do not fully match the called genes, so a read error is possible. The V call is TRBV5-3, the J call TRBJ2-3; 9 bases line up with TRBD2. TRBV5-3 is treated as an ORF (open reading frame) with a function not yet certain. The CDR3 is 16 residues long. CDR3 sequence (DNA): TGTGCCAGCAGCTTGGATGCGGGGGGGCCAGCAGATACGCAGTATTTT. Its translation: CASSLDAGGPADTQYF.

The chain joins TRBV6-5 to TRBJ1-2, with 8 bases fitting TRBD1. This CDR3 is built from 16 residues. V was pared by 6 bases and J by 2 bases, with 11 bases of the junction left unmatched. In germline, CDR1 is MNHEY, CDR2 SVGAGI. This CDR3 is CASRTRRGQENYGYTF. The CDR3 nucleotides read TGTGCCAGCAGAACGAGACGGGGACAGGAGAACTATGGCTACACCTTC.

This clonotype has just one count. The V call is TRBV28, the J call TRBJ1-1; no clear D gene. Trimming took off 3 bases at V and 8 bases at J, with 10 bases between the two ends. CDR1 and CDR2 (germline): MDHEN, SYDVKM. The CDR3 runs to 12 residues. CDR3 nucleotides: TGTGCCAGCAGTTTTCGAGGTATGGAAGCTTTCTTT. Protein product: CASSFRGMEAFF.

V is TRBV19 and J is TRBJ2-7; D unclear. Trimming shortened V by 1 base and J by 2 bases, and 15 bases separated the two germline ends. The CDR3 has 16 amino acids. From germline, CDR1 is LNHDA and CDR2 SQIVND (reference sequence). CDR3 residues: CASSIGVAPIPYEQYF. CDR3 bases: TGTGCCAGTAGTATAGGGGTGGCCCCGATCCCCTACGAGCAGTACTTC.

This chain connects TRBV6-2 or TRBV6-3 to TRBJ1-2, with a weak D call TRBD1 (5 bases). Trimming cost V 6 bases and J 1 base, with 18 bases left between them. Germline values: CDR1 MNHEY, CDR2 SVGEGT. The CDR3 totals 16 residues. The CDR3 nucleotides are TGTGCCAGCAGCCCCCAGGGTGGCGGATTTAACTATGGCTACACCTTC. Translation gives CASSPQGGGFNYGYTF.

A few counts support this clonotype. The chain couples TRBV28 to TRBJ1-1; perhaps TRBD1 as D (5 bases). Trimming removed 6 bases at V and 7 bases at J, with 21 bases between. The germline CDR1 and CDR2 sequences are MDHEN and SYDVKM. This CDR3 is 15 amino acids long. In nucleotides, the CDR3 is TGTGCCAGCAGGTCCCTATTCCGGGACGGTAGTGAAGCTTTCTTT. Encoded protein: CASRSLFRDGSEAFF.

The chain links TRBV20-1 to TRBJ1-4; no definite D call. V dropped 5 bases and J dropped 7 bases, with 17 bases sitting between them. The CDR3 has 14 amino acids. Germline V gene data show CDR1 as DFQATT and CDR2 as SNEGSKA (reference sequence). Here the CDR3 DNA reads TGCAGTGCTCAGAGCACCGGCACGACTGAAAAACTGTTTTTT. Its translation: CSAQSTGTTEKLFF.

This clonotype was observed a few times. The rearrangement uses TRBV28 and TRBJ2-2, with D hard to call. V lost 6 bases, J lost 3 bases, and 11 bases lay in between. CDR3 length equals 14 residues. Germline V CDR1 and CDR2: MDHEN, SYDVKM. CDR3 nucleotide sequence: TGTGCCAGCAGCCGAGACGACTACACCGGGGAGCTGTTTTTT. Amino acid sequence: CASSRDDYTGELFF.

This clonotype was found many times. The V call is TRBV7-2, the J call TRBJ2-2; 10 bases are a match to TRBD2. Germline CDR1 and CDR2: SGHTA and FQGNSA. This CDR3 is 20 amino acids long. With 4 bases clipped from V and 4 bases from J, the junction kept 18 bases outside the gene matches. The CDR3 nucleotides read TGTGCCAGCAGCTCGACCCGACTAGCGGGCAGCTTGGGAGGCACCGGGGAGCTGTTTTTT. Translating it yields CASSSTRLAGSLGGTGELFF.

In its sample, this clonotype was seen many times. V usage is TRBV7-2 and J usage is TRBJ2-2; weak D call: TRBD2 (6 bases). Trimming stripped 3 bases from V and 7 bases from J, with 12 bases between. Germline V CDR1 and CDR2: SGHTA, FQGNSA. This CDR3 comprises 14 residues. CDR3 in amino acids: CASSFSGRGGELFF. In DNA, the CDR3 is TGTGCCAGCAGCTTTAGCGGAAGAGGCGGGGAGCTGTTTTTT.

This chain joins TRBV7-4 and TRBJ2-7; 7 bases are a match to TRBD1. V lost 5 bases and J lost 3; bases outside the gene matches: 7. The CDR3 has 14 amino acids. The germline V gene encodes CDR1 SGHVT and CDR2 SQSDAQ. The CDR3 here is CASSPGTVNYEQYF. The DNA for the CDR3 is TGTGCCAGCAGCCCAGGGACAGTTAACTACGAGCAGTACTTC.

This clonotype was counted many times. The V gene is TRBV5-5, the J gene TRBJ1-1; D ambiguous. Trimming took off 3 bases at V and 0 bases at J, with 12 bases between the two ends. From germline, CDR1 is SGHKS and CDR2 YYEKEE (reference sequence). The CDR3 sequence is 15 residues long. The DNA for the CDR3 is TGTGCCAGCAGCTCAATTATGGGTTTGAACACTGAAGCTTTCTTT. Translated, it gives CASSSIMGLNTEAFF.

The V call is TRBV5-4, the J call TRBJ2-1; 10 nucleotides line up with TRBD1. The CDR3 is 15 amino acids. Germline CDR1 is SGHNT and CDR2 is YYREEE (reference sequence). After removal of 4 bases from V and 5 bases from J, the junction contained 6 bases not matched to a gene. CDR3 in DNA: TGTGCCAGCAGCGGGGGACAGGGGTTTGACAATGAGCAGTTCTTC. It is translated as CASSGGQGFDNEQFF.

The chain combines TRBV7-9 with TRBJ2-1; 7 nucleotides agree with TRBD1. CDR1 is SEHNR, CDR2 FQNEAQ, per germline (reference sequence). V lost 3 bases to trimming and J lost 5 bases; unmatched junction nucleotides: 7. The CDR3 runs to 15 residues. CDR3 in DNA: TGTGCCAGCAGCTTGCAGGGGGTAGTGGACAATGAGCAGTTCTTC. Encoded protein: CASSLQGVVDNEQFF.

Here the CDR3 reads CASSSSGGRDSPLHF. In DNA form, the CDR3 reads TGTGCCAGCAGCTCAAGCGGAGGGCGAGATTCACCCCTCCACTTT. This chain uses TRBV7-6 with TRBJ1-6, with D hard to call. CDR1 SGHVS and CDR2 FNYEAQ come from the germline V gene. This CDR3 is built from 15 residues. The V end was cut by 4 bases, the J end by 8 bases, with 15 bases between.

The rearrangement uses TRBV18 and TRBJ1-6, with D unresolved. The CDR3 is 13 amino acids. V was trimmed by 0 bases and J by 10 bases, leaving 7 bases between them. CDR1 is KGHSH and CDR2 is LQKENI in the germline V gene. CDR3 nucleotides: TGTGCCAGCTCACCACCGGAGGGATCACCCCTCCACTTT. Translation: CASSPPEGSPLHF.

Here the CDR3 reads CASSPSTNIQYF. CDR3 coding DNA: TGTGCCAGCAGTCCTTCCACCAACATTCAGTACTTC. The chain is built from TRBV27 and TRBJ2-4; D is unresolved. CDR3 length: 12 residues. Germline V gene sequence: CDR1 MNHEY, CDR2 SMNVEV (reference sequence). V was clipped by 5 bases and J by 7 bases, with 9 bases between them.

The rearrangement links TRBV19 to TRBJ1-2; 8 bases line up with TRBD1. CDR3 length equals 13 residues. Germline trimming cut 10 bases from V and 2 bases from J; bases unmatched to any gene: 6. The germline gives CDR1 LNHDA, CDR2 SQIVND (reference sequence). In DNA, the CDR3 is TGTGCCACAGGCCGGGACAGGAACTATGGCTACACCTTC. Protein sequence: CATGRDRNYGYTF.

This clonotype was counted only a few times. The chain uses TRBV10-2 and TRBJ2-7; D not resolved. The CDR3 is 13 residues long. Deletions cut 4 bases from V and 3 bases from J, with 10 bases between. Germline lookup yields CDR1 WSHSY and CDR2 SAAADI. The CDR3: CASSGQSLYEQYF. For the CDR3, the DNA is TGCGCCAGCAGTGGACAATCCCTCTACGAGCAGTACTTC.

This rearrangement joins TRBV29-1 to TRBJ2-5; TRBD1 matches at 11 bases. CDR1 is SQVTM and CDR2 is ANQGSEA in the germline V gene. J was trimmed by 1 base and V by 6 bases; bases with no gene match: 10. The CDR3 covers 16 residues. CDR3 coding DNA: TGCAGCGTCCACCCCGGGACAGGGGGTTTCCAAGAGACCCAGTACTTC. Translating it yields CSVHPGTGGFQETQYF.

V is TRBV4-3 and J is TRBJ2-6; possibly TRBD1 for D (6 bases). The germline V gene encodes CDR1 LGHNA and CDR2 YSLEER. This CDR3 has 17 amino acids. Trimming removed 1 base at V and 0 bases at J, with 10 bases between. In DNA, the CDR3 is TGCGCCAGCAGCCAAGCCGGGACAAACTCTGGGGCCAACGTCCTGACTTTC. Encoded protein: CASSQAGTNSGANVLTF.

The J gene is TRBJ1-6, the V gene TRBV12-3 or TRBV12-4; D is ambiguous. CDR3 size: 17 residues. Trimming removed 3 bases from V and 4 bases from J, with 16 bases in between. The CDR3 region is CASSFSTEQIYNSPLHF. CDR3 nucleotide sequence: TGTGCCAGCAGTTTCAGCACCGAACAAATTTATAATTCACCCCTCCACTTT.

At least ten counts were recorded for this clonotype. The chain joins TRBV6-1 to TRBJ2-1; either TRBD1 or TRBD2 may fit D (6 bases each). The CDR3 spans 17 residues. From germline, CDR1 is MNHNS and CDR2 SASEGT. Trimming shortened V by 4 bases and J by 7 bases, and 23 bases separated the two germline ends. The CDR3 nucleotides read TGTGCCAGCAGTGCCTCCCGCGCAGGGGAGGTAGTGAATGAGCAGTTCTTC. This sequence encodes CASSASRAGEVVNEQFF.